These 25 T cell receptor beta chains originate from one sample sequenced in a study of T cell responses to AZD1222 COVID-19 vaccine. The method was immunoSEQ multiplex PCR; TCRdb's version includes in-frame clones alone and lacks a portion of them. This table has 90,000 to 120,000 clones, 80% to 90% appearing once. The source was peripheral blood, collected on day 0 of AZD1222 vaccination. The receptor set was obtained from an adult in good health.

The chain employs TRBV28 and TRBJ2-7, with TRBD1 identical over 12 bases. CDR1 is MDHEN, CDR2 SYDVKM, per germline. The CDR3 loop spans 15 amino acids. Losses at the gene ends were 2 bases for V and 6 bases for J; bases not matched to a gene: 5. This chain's CDR3 is CASSLPGTGGIEQYF. In nucleotides, the CDR3 is TGTGCCAGCAGTTTACCTGGGACAGGGGGCATCGAGCAGTACTTC.

The chain uses TRBV5-8 and TRBJ2-5; the D is unclear. Germline CDR1 reads SGHTS; CDR2 reads YDEGEE. The CDR3 consists of 11 residues. Deletions cut 0 bases from V and 6 bases from J, with 3 bases between. CDR3 protein: CASSLAQTQYF. Here the CDR3 DNA reads TGTGCCAGCAGCTTGGCTCAGACCCAGTACTTC.

J is TRBJ1-1 and V is TRBV27, with no clear D. V shed 3 bases and J shed 3 bases, with 8 bases lying between them. This CDR3 has 13 amino acids. Per the germline V gene, CDR1 is MNHEY and CDR2 is SMNVEV (reference sequence). CDR3 bases: TGTGCCAGCAGTTTGGGCGCGTACACTGAAGCTTTCTTT. Translating it yields CASSLGAYTEAFF.

CDR3 coding DNA: TGTGCCAGCAGCTTGTTAAGGGGGCGCATCTACACTGAAGCTTTCTTT. It codes for CASSLLRGRIYTEAFF. The chain employs TRBV5-4 and TRBJ1-1; 7 bases line up with TRBD1. V lost 1 base and J lost 3; bases outside the gene matches: 9. Germline assignment: CDR1 SGHNT and CDR2 YYREEE (reference sequence). There are 16 residues in the CDR3.

Written as DNA, the CDR3 is TGTGCCAGCACCAAACTAGCGGGAGGCTACGAGCAGTACTTC. This encodes CASTKLAGGYEQYF. This chain links TRBV28 with TRBJ2-7, with TRBD2 matching over 12 bases. After removal of 7 bases from V and 3 bases from J, the junction contained 4 bases not matched to a gene. The CDR3 contains 14 residues. Germline loops: CDR1 MDHEN, CDR2 SYDVKM.

The chain carries TRBV7-2 and TRBJ2-1, with 8 bases aligning to TRBD2. V was pared by 7 bases and J by 10 bases, with 6 bases of the junction left unmatched. The CDR3 totals 12 residues. Germline V gene lookup returns CDR1 SGHTA and CDR2 FQGNSA. CDR3 loop: CASTPGGDEQFF. The CDR3 region has the DNA TGTGCCAGCACCCCGGGAGGGGACGAGCAGTTCTTC. Together with reference TRBV7-2 and TRBJ2-1, the CDR3 gives the full variable domain: GAGVSQSPSNKVTEKGKDVELRCDPISGHTALYWYRQSLGQGLEFLIYFQGNSAPDKSGLPSDRFSAERTGGSVSTLTIQRTQQEDSAVYLCASTPGGDEQFFGPGTRLTVL.

This chain connects TRBV12-3 or TRBV12-4 to TRBJ1-3; D ambiguous. Trimming pared 7 bases from V and 4 bases from J, leaving 11 bases between. The CDR3 is made up of 13 amino acids. The CDR3 DNA is TGTGCCAGCACCATCCAGAGGGGAAACACCATATATTTT. Translating it yields CASTIQRGNTIYF.

The V gene is TRBV5-1, the J gene TRBJ1-1; D is unclear. The germline V and J ends were trimmed by 0 bases and 0 bases, with 3 bases remaining between them. Per the germline V gene, CDR1 is SGHRS and CDR2 is YFSETQ. There are 13 residues in the CDR3. In nucleotides, the CDR3 is TGCGCCAGCAGCTTGGGCTTGAACACTGAAGCTTTCTTT. Its translation is CASSLGLNTEAFF.

The chain recombines TRBV27 with TRBJ2-7; TRBD2 matches 7 bases. This CDR3 comprises 14 residues. Trimming took 6 bases from V and 5 from J; bases not matched to a gene: 10. From germline, CDR1 is MNHEY and CDR2 SMNVEV (reference sequence). The CDR3 spells CASRGVGGPNEQYF. As DNA, the CDR3 is TGTGCCAGCAGGGGGGTGGGAGGGCCGAACGAGCAGTACTTC.

This sequence joins TRBV10-3 and TRBJ2-2, with D possibly TRBD2 on 6 matching bases. This CDR3 contains 13 residues. Germline V gene sequence: CDR1 ENHRY, CDR2 SYGVKD. Trimming cost V 2 bases and J 6 bases, with 7 bases left between them. The CDR3 DNA reads as TGTGCCATCAGTGAGGGCGGGGCCGGGGAGCTGTTTTTT. This encodes CAISEGGAGELFF.

This sequence joins TRBV21-1 and TRBJ1-2; TRBD1 reflects the table's D call only, with no check against the DNA. TRBV21-1 is a documented pseudogene. This CDR3 spans 12 amino acids. In DNA form, the CDR3 reads TGTGCCAGCTTTAAACAGGTCTATGGCTACACCTTC. Protein: CASFKQVYGYTF.

The CDR3 region has the DNA TGTGCCAGCAGCGAACGGACGGGAGGATACAATGAGCAGTTCTTC. Amino acids: CASSERTGGYNEQFF. This chain joins TRBV9 and TRBJ2-1; 7 bases are shared with TRBD2. This CDR3 contains 15 residues. The germline V gene encodes CDR1 SGDLS and CDR2 YYNGEE. J gave up 4 bases and V 3 bases, and 7 bases lay outside the gene matches.

The chain couples TRBV28 to TRBJ1-2; D uncertain. This CDR3 contains 13 residues. Germline V gene lookup returns CDR1 MDHEN and CDR2 SYDVKM. The ends were cut back, 6 bases at V and 4 bases at J, with 12 bases in the middle. The CDR3 nucleotides are TGTGCCAGCAGCTCTAGCACAGTCTATGGCTACACCTTC. Protein: CASSSSTVYGYTF.

The chain couples TRBV28 to TRBJ2-1, with 8 bases identical to TRBD2. CDR1 is MDHEN, CDR2 SYDVKM, per germline. The CDR3 is 14 amino acids. V lost 5 bases, J lost 6 bases, and 6 bases stayed unmatched. The CDR3 loop is CASSPSGGSNEQFF. In DNA form, the CDR3 reads TGTGCCAGCAGTCCCTCGGGAGGGAGCAATGAGCAGTTCTTC.

The chain employs TRBV28 and TRBJ1-1, with D unresolved. The germline V gene has CDR1 MDHEN and CDR2 SYDVKM. With 3 bases removed from V and 4 bases from J, the gap between germline ends came to 9 bases. This CDR3 contains 13 residues. The CDR3 reads CASSFRRVTEAFF. The CDR3, as DNA: TGTGCCAGCAGTTTTAGACGGGTCACTGAAGCTTTCTTT.

The rearrangement links TRBV7-9 to TRBJ2-7; D is ambiguous. Trimming took 5 bases from V and 2 from J, leaving 7 bases between them. Germline CDR1 SEHNR, CDR2 FQNEAQ (reference sequence). CDR3 length equals 12 residues. The CDR3 reads CASSPTPYEQYF. In DNA, the CDR3 is TGTGCCAGCAGCCCGACTCCCTACGAGCAGTACTTC.

The chain combines TRBV5-1 with TRBJ2-7, with D perhaps matching TRBD1 (5 bases). The CDR3 runs to 14 residues. Between the trimmed V and J ends, which lost 0 bases and 0 bases, there was a span of 7 bases. The germline V gene encodes CDR1 SGHRS and CDR2 YFSETQ. CDR3: CASSLDRYSYEQYF. The CDR3 nucleotides are TGCGCCAGCAGCTTGGACAGGTACTCCTACGAGCAGTACTTC.

This clone was seen more than once but under ten times. The V call is TRBV4-3, the J call TRBJ2-3, with 9 bases that match TRBD1. V shed 0 bases, J shed 4 bases, and the junction held 8 bases outside the gene matches. The CDR3 runs to 17 residues. CDR1 and CDR2 (germline): LGHNA, YSLEER. The CDR3 spells CASSQDLDRGLADTQYF. The CDR3 coding sequence is TGCGCCAGCAGCCAAGATCTGGACAGGGGATTGGCAGATACGCAGTATTTT.

This clone was seen a handful of times. This chain joins TRBV9 and TRBJ2-7, with D possibly called TRBD1 or TRBD2 (5 bases each). CDR1 is SGDLS, CDR2 YYNGEE, per germline. The CDR3 length is 16 residues. V lost 0 bases, J lost 5 bases, and 18 bases lay in between. In DNA, the CDR3 is TGTGCCAGCAGCGTAGCCCTGGGGGAGCCTACGCACGAGCAGTACTTC. Translating gives CASSVALGEPTHEQYF.

The chain employs TRBV10-3 and TRBJ2-1; weak D call: TRBD1 (5 bases). CDR1 and CDR2 (germline): ENHRY, SYGVKD. V lost 8 bases to trimming and J lost 3 bases, with 17 bases between them. This CDR3 has 15 residues. The CDR3 nucleotides read TGTGCCATCGGGGCCTGGAAGGGCCACTACAATGAGCAGTTCTTC. Translation gives CAIGAWKGHYNEQFF.

CDR3: CASSYLYEQYF. CDR3 nucleotide sequence: TGTGCCAGCAGTTACCTCTACGAGCAGTACTTC. The chain has TRBV6-5 and TRBJ2-7; D is undetermined. With 2 bases removed from V and 3 bases from J, the gap between germline ends came to 2 bases. From germline, CDR1 is MNHEY and CDR2 SVGAGI. This CDR3 comprises 11 residues.

This clone appeared a single time. The chain couples TRBV3-1 (or the pseudogene TRBV3-2) to TRBJ2-3; D unresolved. Trimming removed 0 bases at V and 6 bases at J, with 10 bases between. Germline V gene lookup returns CDR1 LGHDT and CDR2 YNNKEL (reference sequence). There are 14 residues in the CDR3. The CDR3 protein is CASSQEPRRDTQYF. The CDR3 DNA sequence: TGTGCCAGCAGCCAAGAACCCCGCAGGGATACGCAGTATTTT.

About this clone: The DNA is omitted, as the CDR3 cannot be located on it reliably, and the CDR3 follows TCRdb's listing. The genes are TRBV21-1 and TRBJ2-5; TRBD1 is the table's D call, not checked against the DNA. TRBV21-1 is reported as a pseudogene. A total of 18 residues make up the CDR3, ends included. Here the CDR3 reads CASSKGVGQGAVWETQYF.

This clone showed up just once. The chain recombines TRBV4-3 with TRBJ1-6; D not resolved. The CDR3 is 12 residues long. The germline gives CDR1 LGHNA, CDR2 YSLEER. The V end was cut by 0 bases, the J end by 12 bases, with 6 bases between. CDR3: CASSQDGRPLHF. CDR3 coding DNA: TGCGCCAGCAGCCAAGATGGAAGACCCCTCCACTTT.

The genes are TRBV7-2 and TRBJ2-1, with D possibly matching TRBD2 (5 bases). Germline lookup yields CDR1 SGHTA and CDR2 FQGNSA. With 5 bases removed from V and 7 bases from J, the gap between germline ends came to 21 bases. This CDR3 has 16 residues. CDR3 amino acids: CASSRSVGEWGNEQFF. The DNA of the CDR3 is TGTGCCAGCAGCAGATCAGTCGGGGAGTGGGGTAATGAGCAGTTCTTC.